This T cell receptor beta chain was recorded in a study of shared clonotypes between healthy human individuals. V lost 5 bases and J lost 5; bases outside the gene matches: 5. The CDR3 is made up of 12 amino acids. Germline assignment: CDR1 SQVTM and CDR2 ANQGSEA. The repertoire was sequenced with immunoSEQ multiplex PCR; TCRdb's copy has only in-frame clones and lacks some. The sample carries 450,000 to 500,000 clones, about 82% recorded once. The receptor's source is a woman aged 35 to 49 in good health. Some clones in this sample may be carry-over from other donors' samples. The chain combines TRBV29-1 with TRBJ2-5, with 7 bases matching TRBD1. Material: PBMCs. The CDR3: CSVQYRGETQYF. CDR3 coding DNA: TGCAGCGTTCAATACAGGGGTGAGACCCAGTACTTC.